This T cell receptor (beta chain) was obtained from a study of blood T cells in healthy people across ages. General study findings and limits: Estimates drawn from one million T cells were deemed to understate diversity.

About this clonotype itself: Its specificity is unknown.

A minimum of 7 million PBMCs was isolated per sample. Each sample yielded at least 6 micrograms of PBMC total RNA. The use of a sample-barcoded 5' primer and a J-beta primer mix characterized a second PCR of about 7 to 12 cycles. From the 5' RACE reads, TCRdb called clonotypes with MiXCR, one entry per CDR3 protein. The sample has about 1.6 million distinct CDR3 sequences; around 36% are singletons. This CDR3 contains 15 residues. The J segment lost 6 bases and the V segment lost 5 bases, leaving 10 bases of the junction unmatched. The germline V gene encodes CDR1 SGHVS and CDR2 FQNEAQ. This receptor was identified in a woman aged 30 to 39 in good health. The sample was blood. The V call is TRBV7-8, the J call TRBJ2-7, with 10 positions matching TRBD1. This CDR3 is CASSSTGTGVLEQYF. As DNA, the CDR3 is TGTGCCAGCAGCAGCACCGGGACAGGGGTACTCGAGCAGTACTTC.